Below, 13 T cell receptor beta chains from the same sample are listed, as sequenced in a study of Graves' ophthalmopathy and Graves' hyperthyroidism. For repertoire sequencing, the TCR beta CDR3 regions were amplified from RNA transcripts. HTBI primers were used in a first-round RT-PCR, which preceded a second-round multiplex PCR. TCRdb fed the multiplex PCR reads into MiXCR, producing one record per CDR3 protein. This table has some 410,000 distinct CDR3 sequences, 20% to 25% appearing once. The sequencing sample was made of peripheral blood. All receptors derive from a woman under 30 with stable Graves' hyperthyroidism.

This clonotype was counted at least ten times. The chain has TRBV6-5 and TRBJ2-7; D call uncertain. The CDR3 is 13 residues long. The germline V gene encodes CDR1 MNHEY and CDR2 SVGAGI. Trimming took off 2 bases at V and 3 bases at J, with 8 bases between the two ends. CDR3 region: CASSYVRNYEQYF. The CDR3, as DNA: TGTGCCAGCAGTTACGTACGGAACTACGAGCAGTACTTC.

This chain connects TRBV6-1 to TRBJ1-5; the match to TRBD1 covers 8 bases. Per the germline V gene, CDR1 is MNHNS and CDR2 is SASEGT. There are 13 residues in the CDR3. With V trimmed by 7 bases and J by 6 bases, 5 bases remained unmatched. The chain's CDR3 is CASKEQGGQPQHF. DNA of the CDR3: TGTGCCAGCAAAGAACAGGGGGGTCAGCCCCAGCATTTT.

This clonotype occurred once. The chain has TRBV7-9 and TRBJ2-7, with D perhaps matching TRBD1 (5 bases). The CDR3 contains 14 residues. Germline CDR1 SEHNR, CDR2 FQNEAQ (reference sequence). With 3 bases removed from V and 2 bases from J, the gap between germline ends came to 11 bases. CDR3 loop: CASSLVDRTYEQYF. The CDR3 bases are TGTGCCAGCAGCTTGGTAGACAGAACCTACGAGCAGTACTTC.

This clonotype was detected ten times or more. This chain connects TRBV19 to TRBJ1-2; D might be TRBD1 (5 bases). Trimming left V 7 bases short and J 3 bases short, with 12 bases between. This CDR3 contains 13 residues. Germline assignment: CDR1 LNHDA and CDR2 SQIVND (reference sequence). CDR3 sequence reads: CASNTGSDYGYTF. The DNA of the CDR3 is TGTGCCAGTAACACAGGCTCTGACTATGGCTACACCTTC.

Only a few counts were recorded for this clonotype. One end of the junction does not line up with germline, which may come from a read error. Written as DNA, the CDR3 is TGTGCCAGCTGTTACCCCAGGGGACAGGGGGAGGTCACTGAAGCTTTCTTT. Amino acid sequence: CASCYPRGQGEVTEAFF. The rearrangement uses TRBV6-5 and TRBJ1-1, with 11 bases fitting TRBD1. Germline lookup yields CDR1 MNHEY and CDR2 SVGAGI. This CDR3 has 17 amino acids.

This clonotype was seen repeatedly, ten times or more. The chain is built from TRBV12-3 or TRBV12-4 and TRBJ2-6, with D tentatively TRBD1 (6 bases). This CDR3 is built from 18 residues. Trimming removed 4 bases at V and 0 bases at J, with 16 bases between. CDR3 sequence (DNA): TGTGCCAGCAGTTCCCCAGGGGTGTGGGGCTCTGGGGCCAACGTCCTGACTTTC. Translating it yields CASSSPGVWGSGANVLTF.

This clonotype was seen ten or more times. The rearrangement links TRBV6-5 to TRBJ1-2; TRBD1 aligns across 9 bases. V shed 3 bases, J shed 6 bases, and the junction held 8 bases outside the gene matches. In germline, CDR1 is MNHEY, CDR2 SVGAGI. This CDR3 has 15 residues. This CDR3 reads CASSYPGTGHDGYTF. In nucleotides, the CDR3 is TGTGCCAGCAGTTATCCCGGGACAGGGCACGATGGCTACACCTTC.

This clonotype showed up just once. The genes are TRBV6-1 and TRBJ1-2, with 7 nucleotides matching TRBD1. Germline assignment: CDR1 MNHNS and CDR2 SASEGT. V shed 4 bases, J shed 4 bases, and the junction held 6 bases outside the gene matches. The CDR3 is made up of 14 amino acids. The CDR3 reads CASSAAEGAYGYTF. The CDR3 nucleotides are TGTGCCAGCAGTGCCGCCGAGGGGGCCTATGGCTACACCTTC.

This clonotype was observed many times. The J gene is TRBJ1-5, the V gene TRBV30, with 9 bases lining up with TRBD1. V lost 3 bases and J lost 0; bases outside the gene matches: 6. Per the germline V gene, CDR1 is GTSNPN and CDR2 is SVGIG (reference sequence). This CDR3 is 16 amino acids long. The CDR3 loop is CAWSRKDRGSNQPQHF. CDR3 in DNA: TGTGCCTGGAGCCGAAAGGACAGGGGTAGCAATCAGCCCCAGCATTTT.

This clonotype has at least ten counts. This chain uses TRBV28 with TRBJ2-7, with TRBD1 matching 7 bases. CDR3 length: 14 residues. With 5 bases clipped from V and 4 bases from J, the junction kept 8 bases outside the gene matches. The V gene's germline CDR1 is MDHEN and CDR2 SYDVKM. The CDR3 here is CASSQPPTGYEQYF. CDR3 bases: TGTGCCAGCAGTCAACCCCCGACAGGGTACGAGCAGTACTTC. The full variable domain, in which reference TRBV28 and TRBJ2-7 provide the parts outside the CDR3, is DVKVTQSSRYLVKRTGEKVFLECVQDMDHENMFWYRQDPGLGLRLIYFSYDVKMKEKGDIPEGYSVSREKKERFSLILESASTNQTSMYLCASSQPPTGYEQYFGPGTRLTVT.

In its sample, this clonotype was seen many times. This chain connects TRBV19 to TRBJ1-5; D call uncertain. Germline loops: CDR1 LNHDA, CDR2 SQIVND (reference sequence). This CDR3 spans 12 amino acids. The V end lost 6 bases, the J end lost 11 bases, and 14 bases lay between the germline ends. The chain's CDR3 is CASSRTPGAQHF. In DNA, the CDR3 is TGTGCCAGTAGCCGAACACCCGGCGCCCAGCATTTT.

This clonotype was seen at least ten times. The rearrangement uses TRBV29-1 and TRBJ1-1; D is unresolved. The CDR3 contains 12 residues. Germline assignment: CDR1 SQVTM and CDR2 ANQGSEA. The V and J ends lost 5 bases and 1 base respectively, with 8 bases between them. The CDR3 here is CSVSEGNTEAFF. The CDR3 nucleotides read TGCAGCGTTTCCGAAGGGAACACTGAAGCTTTCTTT.

This clonotype was seen only a few times. This chain links TRBV9 with TRBJ1-1, with D perhaps matching TRBD1 (5 bases). V dropped 3 bases and J dropped 5 bases, with 14 bases sitting between them. The CDR3 length is 14 residues. Germline V CDR1 and CDR2: SGDLS, YYNGEE. The CDR3 bases are TGTGCCAGCAGCGGGGGGGTCCCTAGAACTGAAGCTTTCTTT. This gives the protein CASSGGVPRTEAFF.